The rows below give T cell receptor beta chains drawn from one sample of a study of human T cells and chemical hapten exposure. TCRdb processed the RACE reads anew with MiXCR; each CDR3 protein has one entry. The sample yields around 160,000 distinct CDR3 sequences, 13% to 15% seen once. The sequencing used whole blood, collected in connection with sensitization to the hapten diphenylcyclopropenone (DPC). These receptors were obtained from a woman aged 25-40 years with alopecia areata. Some clones in this sample may be carry-over from other donors' samples. The CDR3 runs from the conserved cysteine through the conserved F or W. The D gene is left open where the match is weak. Rows give clone size only sometimes, using once, few, many, or a class for an expanded clone.

v_gene,abundance,d_gene,j_gene,CDR3nt,CDR3aa
TRBV20-1,-,-,TRBJ1-5,TGCAGTGCTTCAGAGGCAACCAAGGGCAATCAGCCCCAGCATTTT,CSASEATKGNQPQHF
TRBV7-3,many,-,TRBJ2-3,TGTGCCAGCAGCTTAGGGGTGGGGACAGATACGCAGTATTTT,CASSLGVGTDTQYF
TRBV7-2,-,-,TRBJ1-3,TGTGCCAGCAGCTTAGAGTCACAGGGTACTGGAAACACCATATATTTT,CASSLESQGTGNTIYF
TRBV5-1,few,TRBD1,TRBJ2-7,TGCGCCAGCAGCTTCTACTCCGGGACAGAACAGTACGAGCAGTACTTC,CASSFYSGTEQYEQYF
TRBV28,few,TRBD1,TRBJ2-1,TGTGCCACCTCCCGGTCCGGGACAGGCTTATACAATGAGCAGTTCTTC,CATSRSGTGLYNEQFF
TRBV9,-,-,TRBJ2-5,TGTGCCAGCAGCGTAGGTACTAGGGATCAAGAGACCCAGTACTTC,CASSVGTRDQETQYF
TRBV6-6,many,-,TRBJ1-5,TGTGCCAGCAGCCGGGGGTATAGCAATCAGCCCCAGCATTTT,CASSRGYSNQPQHF
TRBV7-3,-,-,TRBJ2-3,TGTGCCAGCAGCTTACAGGGGTTCGGTACAGATACGCAGTATTTT,CASSLQGFGTDTQYF
TRBV12-5,-,-,TRBJ1-6,TGTGCTAGTGGTTTTTTGCGTGACCTACAGGTTGATTCACCCCTCCACTTT,CASGFLRDLQVDSPLHF
TRBV6-6,many,TRBD2,TRBJ2-3,TGTGCCAGCAGACTCGAACTAGCGGGGTTCACAGATACGCAGTATTTT,CASRLELAGFTDTQYF
TRBV30,many,TRBD2,TRBJ2-7,TGTGCCTGGACCGTACCGCAGCGGGGGAGCTCCTACGAGCAGTACTTC,CAWTVPQRGSSYEQYF
TRBV7-2,-,-,TRBJ2-2,TGTGCCAGCAGCTTAGCGGGTTTAGCCGGGGAGCTGTTTTTT,CASSLAGLAGELFF
TRBV12-3/TRBV12-4,-,TRBD2,TRBJ2-1,TGTGCCAGCAGCCCATTCGGGCGGGAGACACATGAGCAGTTCTTC,CASSPFGRETHEQFF
TRBV7-2,-,-,TRBJ1-2,TGTGCCAGCAAGGCTGGGGGGCGATATGGCTACACCTTC,CASKAGGRYGYTF
TRBV7-9,-,-,TRBJ2-5,TGTGCCAGCAGCCGTGGGTCCGCGGAGACCCAGTACTTC,CASSRGSAETQYF
TRBV29-1,-,-,TRBJ1-1,TGCAGCGCCCTCGGGAACACTGAAGCTTTCTTT,CSALGNTEAFF
TRBV9,-,TRBD2,TRBJ2-3,TGTGCCAGCAGCGTAGAGGCTAGCGGGGGGGCCTATACGCAGTATTTT,CASSVEASGGAYTQYF
TRBV4-3,-,-,TRBJ2-2,TGCGCCAGCAGCCAAGATTTAAGAGCGGCGAACACCGGGGAGCTGTTTTTT,CASSQDLRAANTGELFF
TRBV7-2,-,-,TRBJ1-2,TGTGCCAGCAGCTTAGCATGGGGACCTAACTATGGCTACACCTTC,CASSLAWGPNYGYTF
TRBV7-9,-,TRBD1,TRBJ1-4,TGTGCCAGCAGCAAAGACAGGGAGGCTGAAAAACTGTTTTTT,CASSKDREAEKLFF
TRBV20-1,-,TRBD1,TRBJ1-2,TGCAGTGCTAAAGGGGGCGCGGGGTATGGCTACACCTTC,CSAKGGAGYGYTF
TRBV29-1,many,-,TRBJ2-5,TGCAGCGTTGTAGTGCTACAAGAGACCCAGTACTTC,CSVVVLQETQYF
TRBV3-1,-,TRBD2,TRBJ2-1,TGTGCCAGCAGCCAAGGGCTAGCGGGCCCTTACAATGAGCAGTTCTTC,CASSQGLAGPYNEQFF
TRBV20-1,many,TRBD2,TRBJ2-1,TGCAGTACAGAACTAGCGGGAGTTTCCTACAATGAGCAGTTCTTC,CSTELAGVSYNEQFF
TRBV6-6,many,TRBD1,TRBJ1-2,TGTGCCAGCAGCCGATACGCAAATAGGGACAGGGACGGTTATGGCTACACCTTC,CASSRYANRDRDGYGYTF
TRBV3-1,many,-,TRBJ1-4,TGTGCCAGCAGCCTACACGGGACTAATGAAAAACTGTTTTTT,CASSLHGTNEKLFF
TRBV2,few,-,TRBJ1-5,TGTGCCAGCAGGGCTGACAGTCGTAATCAGCCCCAGCATTTT,CASRADSRNQPQHF
TRBV20-1,-,TRBD1,TRBJ2-1,TGCAGTGCTAGCCCCCGGGACAGGCTTATCAATGAGCAGTTCTTC,CSASPRDRLINEQFF
TRBV25-1,-,-,TRBJ1-4,TGTGCCTGCCGGGGACAAGTTAATGAAAAACTGTTTTTT,CACRGQVNEKLFF
TRBV29-1,-,-,TRBJ2-7,TGCAGCGTTGAAGGGGTCGGGGAGAGCTCCTACGAGCAGTACTTC,CSVEGVGESSYEQYF
TRBV9,many,-,TRBJ1-3,TGTGCCAGCAGCGTAGTTCCCCAGGAGGCCGGAAACACCATATATTTT,CASSVVPQEAGNTIYF
TRBV29-1,-,-,TRBJ1-2,TGCAGTGTGAAAGATGGCTACACCTTC,CSVKDGYTF
TRBV27,few,-,TRBJ2-7,TGTGCCAGCAGTTTATCGCCACAGACCTACGAGCAGTACTTC,CASSLSPQTYEQYF
TRBV28,-,-,TRBJ2-7,TGTGCCAGCAGCGACACTAACTACGAGCAGTACTTC,CASSDTNYEQYF
TRBV6-2/TRBV6-3,few,TRBD1,TRBJ1-1,TGTGCCAGCAGCAGACAGGGAGTAAACACTGAAGCTTTCTTT,CASSRQGVNTEAFF
TRBV25-1,few,TRBD1,TRBJ1-2,TGTGCCACCACAGGGGCCTATGGCTACACCTTC,CATTGAYGYTF
TRBV29-1,few,TRBD2,TRBJ2-1,TGCAGCGTAGGGACTAGCGGGAGCTATGAGCAGTTCTTC,CSVGTSGSYEQFF
TRBV27,many,-,TRBJ1-4,TGTGCCAGCAGCCCGACAGCAACTAATGAAAAACTGTTTTTT,CASSPTATNEKLFF
TRBV29-1,few,TRBD2,TRBJ2-7,TGCAGCGTTGGAAGCGGGAGGGTCGGAGAGCAGTACTTC,CSVGSGRVGEQYF
TRBV29-1,-,TRBD1,TRBJ1-1,TGCAGCGTTGATTGGAGGACAGGGAGGGGTGAAGCTTTCTTT,CSVDWRTGRGEAFF
TRBV7-8,few,TRBD1,TRBJ1-3,TGTGCCAGCAGCTTTTTGAGGGGACAGAACTCTGGAAACACCATATATTTT,CASSFLRGQNSGNTIYF
TRBV7-8,few,TRBD2,TRBJ2-3,TGTGCCAGCAGCTCCGGGTTAGCGGGTTCTTCTAGCACAGATACGCAGTATTTT,CASSSGLAGSSSTDTQYF
TRBV4-3,few,TRBD1,TRBJ1-4,TGCGCCAGCAGCCAAGGACAGGGAGGTGAAAAACTGTTTTTT,CASSQGQGGEKLFF
TRBV5-4,few,-,TRBJ1-1,TGTGCCAGCAGAAGTGACCTGACAGTGGGCACTGAAGCTTTCTTT,CASRSDLTVGTEAFF
TRBV7-9,few,-,TRBJ1-5,TGTGCCAGCAGTCCGGGGTATAACAATCAGCCCCAGCATTTT,CASSPGYNNQPQHF
TRBV4-2,-,-,TRBJ2-7,TGTGCCAGCAGCCAGGAGGGGTACTACGAGCAGTACTTC,CASSQEGYYEQYF